This T cell receptor beta chain was documented in a study of cytomegalovirus exposure and HLA in healthy donors. Study-wide points: The authors listed some 150 TCR beta chains as cytomegalovirus-associated. The authors reported that TCR beta sequences could predict HLA-A and HLA-B alleles. These predictions were accurate for most subjects in the first cohort. Later on, a genetic analysis was performed. It linked a missense variant in DCLRE1C with V- and J-gene trimming of TCR beta.

Note on this clone: What it recognizes is unknown.

The CDR3 is 17 amino acids. Trimming removed 3 bases from V and 6 bases from J; junction bases left unmatched: 11. CDR1 and CDR2 (germline): ENHRY, SYGVKD. Researchers ran the PCR with 60 Vbeta and 13 Jbeta primers. Using immunoSEQ multiplex PCR, the repertoire was profiled, and TCRdb retains in-frame clones only, with some absent. The table has some 90,000 clones, nearly 80% seen once. V and J are TRBV10-3 and TRBJ2-1, with 10 bases fitting TRBD2. The clonotype was recovered from a woman between 35 and 50 years old in good health and CMV-seronegative. Sequenced sample: PBMCs. The CDR3 loop reads CAISDSKVSGRSNEQFF. The CDR3 coding sequence is TGTGCCATCAGTGATTCCAAGGTTAGCGGGAGGTCCAATGAGCAGTTCTTC.